The clone carrying this T cell receptor beta chain was observed a few times. The antigen remains unidentified. Each TCR beta cDNA library carried unique molecular identifiers. TCRdb analysed the PCR reads with MiXCR anew, one entry per CDR3 protein. The table records 430,000 or so distinct CDR3 sequences, about 40% of them present only once. The data stem from a study of post-analysis software for immune sequencing data. Whole-study findings and limits: About five TRBV segments occurring more often in patients than controls included TRBV5-6, TRBV5-1 and TRBV20-1.

The CDR3 consists of 14 residues. Germline values: CDR1 DFQATT, CDR2 SNEGSKA (reference sequence). This chain joins TRBV20-1 and TRBJ2-5; D gene uncertain. The J call could be wrong; TRBJ2-7 is a better fit for the DNA end. Sequencing was performed on blood. This sequence originates from a girl aged 2-9 years with multiple sclerosis. Here the CDR3 reads CSALAGDSRYEQYF. The CDR3 coding sequence is TGCAGTGCCCTTGCAGGTGATTCCCGATACGAGCAGTACTTC.